The following is a T cell receptor beta chain sequence with its context. The antigen remains unidentified. TCRdb itself ran the 5' RACE reads through MiXCR, one entry per CDR3 protein. The sample records 300,000 to 400,000 distinct CDR3 sequences, approximately 15% being singletons. The CDR3 length is 15 residues. CDR1 and CDR2 (germline): MNHNY, SVGAGI (reference sequence). Unmatched junction bases numbered 7, after V lost 4 bases and J lost 9 bases. The sample belongs to a study of T-cell memory formation after mild COVID-19. Study context: TCR clusters were mostly donor specific. Study-level points and caveats: Clones which contracted sat mainly in CM and EM if CD4+, and in EMRA if CD8+. Clones that shrank (day 15 to 85) were balanced CD4/CD8, whereas later expanders leaned CD4+.

The sequencing sample was made of PBMCs or a T cell subset sorted from them (not recorded which). The sequence came from a man in his late teens or twenties who had mild COVID-19 (a few samples of this study predate the infection). Cell type and time point are not known. The chain is built from TRBV6-6 and TRBJ1-6; 9 bases are shared with TRBD1. The CDR3 sequence is CASSSAGQGPSPLHF. As DNA, the CDR3 is TGTGCCAGCAGTTCCGCGGGACAGGGCCCTTCACCCCTCCACTTT.